The clone carrying this T cell receptor (beta chain) was detected once. This specimen belongs to a study of blood T cell repertoires in COVID-19. Study details: Samples of COVID-19 (acute and convalescent) were obtained from the United States, Italy and Spain.

The CDR3 consists of 16 residues. Germline V gene lookup returns CDR1 SGHNT and CDR2 YYREEE (reference sequence). With V trimmed by 3 bases and J by 3 bases, 5 bases remained unmatched. Assay used: immunoSEQ multiplex PCR; TCRdb lists only in-frame clones, some missing. The data show 200,000 to 300,000 clones, about nine tenths seen once. The chain couples TRBV5-4 to TRBJ2-2, with TRBD1 identical over 10 bases. The origin of this receptor is a woman aged 35 to 49 who had recovered from COVID-19. The sequencing sample was made of peripheral blood. The DNA of the CDR3 is TGTGCCAGCAGCTCCAGACAGGGGGCCGACACCGGGGAGCTGTTTTTT. Translating it yields CASSSRQGADTGELFF.